The rows below give T cell receptor beta chains drawn from one sample of a study of blood T cell repertoires in COVID-19. This table comes from immunoSEQ multiplex PCR, and its TCRdb copy is limited to in-frame clones, with some not included. The data show 200,000 or so clones, approximately 90% seen once. The sequenced sample was peripheral blood. Every receptor here comes from a man between 65 and 85 years old with active or convalescent COVID-19. Each CDR3 is given with its conserved first and last residue. Fields, in order: J gene, clone size, D gene, V gene, CDR3 protein, CDR3 DNA. A D gene is named only where the DNA matches it firmly. Rows may omit the clone size; those that give it use once, few, many or a size class.

TRBJ2-7,-,-,TRBV30,CAWSVPPARDEQYF,TGTGCCTGGAGTGTACCTCCCGCGCGGGACGAGCAGTACTTC
TRBJ1-5,-,-,TRBV28,CAGSDSNQPQHF,TGTGCCGGTTCAGATAGCAATCAGCCCCAGCATTTT
TRBJ1-5,-,-,TRBV6-7,CASSYGGQPQHF,TGTGCCAGCAGTTACGGCGGTCAGCCCCAGCATTTT
TRBJ1-3,-,-,TRBV6-5,CASSYSTGTGNTIYF,TGTGCCAGCAGTTACTCAACAGGGACTGGAAACACCATATATTTT
TRBJ1-1,-,-,TRBV5-1,CASSFTGLNTEAFF,TGCGCCAGCAGCTTTACAGGCTTGAACACTGAAGCTTTCTTT
TRBJ1-6,many,TRBD1,TRBV27,CASSLSQPGQGSPSPPLHF,TGTGCCAGCAGTTTATCTCAACCGGGACAGGGGAGCCCCAGTCCACCCCTCCACTTT
TRBJ1-5,-,TRBD1,TRBV18,CASSPSGRGNSNQPQHF,TGTGCCAGCTCACCTTCGGGCAGGGGGAATAGCAATCAGCCCCAGCATTTT
TRBJ1-5,-,-,TRBV3-1/TRBV3-2,CASSQGGLSNQPQHF,TGTGCCAGCAGCCAAGGAGGCCTCAGCAATCAGCCCCAGCATTTT
TRBJ2-3,-,TRBD2,TRBV28,CASSFSSGRKDTQYF,TGTGCCAGCAGTTTTTCTAGCGGGAGAAAAGATACGCAGTATTTT
TRBJ2-3,once,TRBD2,TRBV5-6,CASSSTAGGPHTQYF,TGTGCCAGCAGCTCCACGGCGGGGGGGCCACATACGCAGTATTTT
TRBJ2-7,medium-sized,-,TRBV7-9,CASEGQNYEQYF,TGTGCCAGCGAAGGACAGAACTACGAGCAGTACTTC
TRBJ1-2,once,-,TRBV11-2,CASSPLRGSHGYTF,TGTGCCAGCAGCCCACTCAGGGGCAGCCATGGCTACACCTTC
TRBJ1-6,-,-,TRBV7-9,CASSSGLGNSPLHF,TGTGCCAGCAGCTCGGGACTCGGTAATTCACCCCTCCACTTT
TRBJ2-1,-,-,TRBV11-2,CASGSGVGPGSYNEQFF,TGTGCCAGCGGATCAGGGGTCGGTCCTGGCTCCTACAATGAGCAGTTCTTC
TRBJ2-5,once,TRBD1,TRBV5-6,CASSLRTGGQETQYF,TGTGCCAGCAGCTTGCGGACAGGGGGGCAAGAGACCCAGTACTTC
TRBJ2-7,-,-,TRBV12-3/TRBV12-4,CASSPTPPYEQYF,TGTGCCAGCAGTCCGACTCCCCCCTACGAGCAGTACTTC
TRBJ2-2,-,TRBD1,TRBV24-1,CATSPRGHYELFF,TGTGCCACCAGTCCCAGGGGGCATTATGAGCTGTTTTTT
TRBJ2-3,-,TRBD1,TRBV7-6,CASSADRSVTDTQYF,TGTGCCAGCAGCGCGGACAGGTCGGTTACAGATACGCAGTATTTT
TRBJ1-2,-,TRBD1,TRBV12-3/TRBV12-4,CASREGARHGYTF,TGTGCCAGCAGGGAGGGGGCGCGACATGGCTACACCTTC
TRBJ2-3,few,TRBD2,TRBV5-1,CASSWTGTTSTDTQYF,TGCGCCAGCAGCTGGACCGGGACTACTAGCACAGATACGCAGTATTTT
TRBJ2-5,once,-,TRBV7-9,CASSLGTVGTQYF,TGTGCCAGCAGCCTCGGGACTGTTGGGACCCAGTACTTC
TRBJ1-1,-,-,TRBV19,CASSIGGNTEAFF,TGTGCCAGTAGTATAGGCGGGAACACTGAAGCTTTCTTT
TRBJ2-5,-,-,TRBV4-3,CASSQVMGPGETQYF,TGCGCCAGCAGCCAAGTCATGGGGCCCGGAGAGACCCAGTACTTC
TRBJ2-3,-,-,TRBV29-1,CSVESVASTDTQYF,TGCAGCGTTGAATCTGTGGCTAGCACAGATACGCAGTATTTT
TRBJ2-3,-,-,TRBV2,CASFKELSTDTQYF,TGTGCCAGCTTCAAAGAACTCAGCACAGATACGCAGTATTTT
TRBJ2-2,few,-,TRBV10-3,CASRAGVTGELFF,TGTGCCTCCAGGGCAGGGGTCACCGGGGAGCTGTTTTTT
TRBJ2-5,-,TRBD1,TRBV7-6,CASSPGGPQETQYF,TGTGCCAGCAGCCCAGGGGGTCCCCAAGAGACCCAGTACTTC
TRBJ2-7,once,TRBD2,TRBV6-5,CASNLAGGPYEQYF,TGTGCCAGCAATTTAGCGGGAGGGCCGTACGAGCAGTACTTC
TRBJ1-5,once,-,TRBV2,CASKGGDRNNQPQHF,TGTGCCAGCAAAGGAGGAGACAGGAACAATCAGCCCCAGCATTTT
TRBJ2-1,-,-,TRBV19,CASSPWGGDYNEQFF,TGTGCCAGTAGTCCGTGGGGGGGCGATTACAATGAGCAGTTCTTC
TRBJ1-1,few,-,TRBV7-2,CASSLEGILGTEAFF,TGTGCCAGCAGCTTAGAGGGGATTTTGGGCACTGAAGCTTTCTTT
TRBJ2-3,-,-,TRBV7-6,CASSPLPDGGPTDTQYF,TGTGCCAGCAGCCCCCTACCCGACGGAGGACCTACAGATACGCAGTATTTT
TRBJ2-7,-,TRBD2,TRBV7-2,CASSLTSGPYEQYF,TGTGCCAGCAGCTTAACTAGCGGCCCCTACGAGCAGTACTTC
TRBJ2-7,-,TRBD1,TRBV27,CASSHGTGAPYEQYF,TGTGCCAGCAGTCATGGGACAGGGGCCCCCTACGAGCAGTACTTC
TRBJ2-5,-,-,TRBV30,CAWSGRGETQYF,TGTGCCTGGAGTGGCAGGGGTGAGACCCAGTACTTC
TRBJ1-6,-,-,TRBV2,CASSDRAPFSYNSPLHF,TGTGCCAGCAGTGACAGGGCCCCGTTCTCCTATAATTCACCCCTCCACTTT
TRBJ1-1,once,-,TRBV6-5,CASQRETYTEAFF,TGTGCCAGCCAACGGGAAACCTACACTGAAGCTTTCTTT
TRBJ2-5,-,-,TRBV29-1,CSVEVGRKETQYF,TGCAGCGTTGAAGTTGGGCGAAAAGAGACCCAGTACTTC
TRBJ1-1,-,TRBD1,TRBV10-3,CAIMDRSNTEAFF,TGTGCCATCATGGACAGGTCGAACACTGAAGCTTTCTTT
TRBJ1-2,-,-,TRBV28,CATGVNYGYTF,TGTGCCACAGGGGTAAACTATGGCTACACCTTC
TRBJ2-7,-,-,TRBV5-1,CASSLVGYEQYF,TGCGCCAGCAGCTTGGTCGGCTACGAGCAGTACTTC
TRBJ1-2,once,-,TRBV5-3,CARSLARCRNYGYTF,TGTGCCAGAAGCTTGGCGCGTTGCCGGAACTATGGCTACACCTTC
TRBJ2-1,-,TRBD2,TRBV19,CASSLSGGVNEQFF,TGTGCCAGTAGCCTCAGCGGGGGGGTCAATGAGCAGTTCTTC
TRBJ2-3,-,-,TRBV7-2,CASSLLREVDTQYF,TGTGCCAGCAGCTTACTCCGGGAAGTAGATACGCAGTATTTT
TRBJ2-1,-,-,TRBV21-1,CASSRGLNNEQFF,TGTGCCAGCAGCAGGGGGCTAAACAATGAGCAGTTCTTC
TRBJ1-2,-,-,TRBV9,CASSVDAAGGYTF,TGTGCCAGCAGCGTAGACGCGGCGGGGGGCTACACCTTC
TRBJ2-3,-,-,TRBV21-1,CASSKRLGQESVNTQYF,TGTGCCAGCAGCAAAAGGTTGGGACAGGAGAGTGTTAATACGCAGTATTTT
TRBJ1-1,once,TRBD1,TRBV4-3,CASSQDVQGATHPTTEAFF,TGCGCCAGCAGCCAAGATGTGCAGGGGGCGACTCATCCCACCACTGAAGCTTTCTTT
TRBJ2-7,few,TRBD2,TRBV5-6,CASSLGGGGRASYEQYF,TGTGCCAGCAGCTTGGGAGGTGGTGGGAGGGCCTCCTACGAGCAGTACTTC